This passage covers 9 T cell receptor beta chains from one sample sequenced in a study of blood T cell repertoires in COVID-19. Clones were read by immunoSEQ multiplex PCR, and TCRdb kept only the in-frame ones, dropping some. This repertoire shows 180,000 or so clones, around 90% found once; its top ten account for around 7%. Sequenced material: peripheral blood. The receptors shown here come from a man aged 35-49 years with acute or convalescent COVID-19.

The CDR3 sequence: CASSPSSGATTYEQYF. The CDR3 bases are TGTGCCAGCAGTCCCTCAAGCGGGGCAACGACCTACGAGCAGTACTTC. This chain joins TRBV27 and TRBJ2-7, with 7 bases fitting TRBD2. Germline trimming cut 5 bases from V and 2 bases from J; bases unmatched to any gene: 12. CDR1 and CDR2 (germline): MNHEY, SMNVEV (reference sequence). The CDR3 extends over 16 amino acids.

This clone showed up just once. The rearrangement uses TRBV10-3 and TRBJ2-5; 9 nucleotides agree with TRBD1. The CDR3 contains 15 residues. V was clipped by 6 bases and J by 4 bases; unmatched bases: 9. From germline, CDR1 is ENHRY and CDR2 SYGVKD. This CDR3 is CAISPDRGRVETQYF. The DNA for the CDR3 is TGTGCCATCAGCCCGGACAGGGGCCGGGTAGAGACCCAGTACTTC.

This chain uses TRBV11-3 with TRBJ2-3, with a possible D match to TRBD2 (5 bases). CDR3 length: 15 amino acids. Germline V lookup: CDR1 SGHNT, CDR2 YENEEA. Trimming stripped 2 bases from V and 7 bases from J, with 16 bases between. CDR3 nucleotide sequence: TGTGCCAGCAGCTTACGATTCGGCAGAGGGAATACGCAGTATTTT. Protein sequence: CASSLRFGRGNTQYF.

The DNA of the CDR3 is TGTGCCAGCAGTTTCTCTAGGGACACCCCCTACGAGCAGTACTTC. As protein: CASSFSRDTPYEQYF. This chain connects TRBV28 to TRBJ2-7; the D gene is possibly TRBD1 (6 bases). Germline-derived CDR1 and CDR2 are MDHEN and SYDVKM. CDR3 length equals 15 residues. V lost 3 bases, J lost 2 bases, and 14 bases lay in between.

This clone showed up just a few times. CDR3 coding DNA: TGTGCCAGCTCCCCCAACCGACAGAGCTCCTACGAGCAGTACTTC. Translated, it gives CASSPNRQSSYEQYF. The chain recombines TRBV18 with TRBJ2-7, with D possibly TRBD1 on 5 matching bases. Trimming shortened V by 6 bases and J by 0 bases, and 15 bases separated the two germline ends. CDR1 and CDR2 (germline): KGHSH, LQKENI. The CDR3 is 15 amino acids.

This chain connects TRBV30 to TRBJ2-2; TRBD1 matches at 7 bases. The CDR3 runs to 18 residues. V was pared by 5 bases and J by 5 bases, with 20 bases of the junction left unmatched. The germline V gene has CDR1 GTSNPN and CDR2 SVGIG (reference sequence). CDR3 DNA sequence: TGTGCCTGGGGCAAACAGGGGCCCTTCAGTGTAGGTACCGGGGAGCTGTTTTTT. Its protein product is CAWGKQGPFSVGTGELFF. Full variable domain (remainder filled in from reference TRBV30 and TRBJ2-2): SQTIHQWPATLVQPVGSPLSLECTVEGTSNPNLYWYRQAAGRGLQLLFYSVGIGQISSEVPQNLSASRPQDRQFILSSKKLLLSDSGFYLCAWGKQGPFSVGTGELFFGEGSRLTVL.

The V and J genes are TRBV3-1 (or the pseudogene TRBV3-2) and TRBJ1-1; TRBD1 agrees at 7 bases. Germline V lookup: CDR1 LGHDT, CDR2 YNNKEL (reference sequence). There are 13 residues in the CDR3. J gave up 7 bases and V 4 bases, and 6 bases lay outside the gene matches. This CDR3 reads CASSLVGGGEAFF. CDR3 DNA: TGTGCCAGCAGCCTCGTAGGGGGCGGTGAAGCTTTCTTT.

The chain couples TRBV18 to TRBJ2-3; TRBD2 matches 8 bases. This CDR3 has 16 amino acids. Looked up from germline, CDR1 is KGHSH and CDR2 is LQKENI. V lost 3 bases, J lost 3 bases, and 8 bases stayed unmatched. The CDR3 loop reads CASSPLSGGATDTQYF. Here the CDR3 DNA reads TGTGCCAGCTCACCCTTGTCCGGGGGGGCTACAGATACGCAGTATTTT. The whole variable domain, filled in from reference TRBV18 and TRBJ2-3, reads NAGVMQNPRHLVRRRGQEARLRCSPMKGHSHVYWYRQLPEEGLKFMVYLQKENIIDESGMPKERFSAEFPKEGPSILRIQQVVRGDSAAYFCASSPLSGGATDTQYFGPGTRLTVL.

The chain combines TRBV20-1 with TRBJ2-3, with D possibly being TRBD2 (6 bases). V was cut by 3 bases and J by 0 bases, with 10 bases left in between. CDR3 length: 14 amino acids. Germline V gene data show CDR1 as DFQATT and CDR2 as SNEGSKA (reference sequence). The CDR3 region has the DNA TGCAGTGCTAGTGGGGCGGGGAGCACAGATACGCAGTATTTT. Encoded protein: CSASGAGSTDTQYF.